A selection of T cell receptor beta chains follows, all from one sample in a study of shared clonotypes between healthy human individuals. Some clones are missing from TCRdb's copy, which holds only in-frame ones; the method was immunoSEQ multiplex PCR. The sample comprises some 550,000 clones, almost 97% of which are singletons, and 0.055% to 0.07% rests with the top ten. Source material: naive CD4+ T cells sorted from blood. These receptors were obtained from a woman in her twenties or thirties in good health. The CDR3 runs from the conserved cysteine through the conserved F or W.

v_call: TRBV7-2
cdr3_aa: CASSRSRRQRNYSNQPQHF

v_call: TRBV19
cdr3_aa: CASSIEAGLNYGYTF

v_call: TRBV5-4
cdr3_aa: CASSSCCALRDCF

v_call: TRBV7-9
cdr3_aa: CASSLWGDRTDTQYF

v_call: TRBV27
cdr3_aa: CASSLQGARTDTQYF

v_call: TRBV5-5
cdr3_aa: CASSRTADTQYF

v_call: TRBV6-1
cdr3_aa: CASSERAVNSGNTIYF

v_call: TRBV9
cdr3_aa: CASSTGFGEKLFF

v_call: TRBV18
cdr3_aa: CASSPYLVGDSNSNQPQHF

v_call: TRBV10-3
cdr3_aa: CAISESGSTWTSGRRGAYNEQFF

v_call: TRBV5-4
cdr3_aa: CASSAGGLAGHEQYF

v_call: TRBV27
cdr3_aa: CASSPRTGVGNEQFF

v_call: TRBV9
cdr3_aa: CASSVTGGSTYNEQFF

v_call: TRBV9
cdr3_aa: CASSVGLLPFTDTQYF

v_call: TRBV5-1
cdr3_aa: CASSRRTGVGTEAFF

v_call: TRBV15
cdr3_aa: CATSRDPQASGTNEQFF

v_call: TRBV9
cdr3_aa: CASSVLQGYGYTF

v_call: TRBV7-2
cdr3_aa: CASSLEVTNYNEQFF

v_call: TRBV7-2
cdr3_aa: CASSPRGLAGVGYNEQFF

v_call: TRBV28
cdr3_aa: CASRPGSSPLHF

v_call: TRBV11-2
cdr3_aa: CASSLGLLAGGITDTQYF

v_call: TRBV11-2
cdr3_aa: CASSFNMVGTGELFF

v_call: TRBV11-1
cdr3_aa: CASSLLVGGDTEAFF

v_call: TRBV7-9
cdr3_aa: CASSPYRDSEQYF

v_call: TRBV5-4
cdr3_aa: CASSPDIGRVYEQYF

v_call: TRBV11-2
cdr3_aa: CASSPLFRSGYEQYF

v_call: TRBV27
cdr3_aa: CASSPNSGTGQRNQPQHF

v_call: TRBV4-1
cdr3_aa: CASSQDVRLEVTGELFF

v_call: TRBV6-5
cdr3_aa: CASSNPGKSSYEQYF

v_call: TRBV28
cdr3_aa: CASTTSGVSGNTIYF

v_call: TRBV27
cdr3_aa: CASSPVALSPIYGYTF

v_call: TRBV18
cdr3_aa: CASGRKTGGPDFTGELFF

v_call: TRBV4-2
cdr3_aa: CASSQTPGQVYEQYF

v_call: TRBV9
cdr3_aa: CASSVGGTSSFGVNEQFF

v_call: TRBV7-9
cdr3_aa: CASSSQRSSYEQYF

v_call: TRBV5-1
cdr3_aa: CASKGASTDTQYF

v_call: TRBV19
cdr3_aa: CASSVNWGRYNEQFF

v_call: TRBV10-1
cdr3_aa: CASSDYGTGSHEQYF

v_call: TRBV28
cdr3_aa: CASGLQGNEQFF

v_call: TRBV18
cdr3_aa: CASSPPSASGETQYF

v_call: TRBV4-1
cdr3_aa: CASSHRTGQGPGNEQFF

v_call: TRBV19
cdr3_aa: CASSPDRGRNQPQHF

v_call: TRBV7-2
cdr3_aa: CASSDRLKIGQSTNYGYTF

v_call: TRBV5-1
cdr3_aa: CASSLGSGANVLTF

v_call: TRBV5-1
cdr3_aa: CASSEGLADYEQYF

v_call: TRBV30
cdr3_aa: CAWSDRVEEKLFF

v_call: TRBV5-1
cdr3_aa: CASSSWTTKLEQYF

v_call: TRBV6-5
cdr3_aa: CASSQKAGTEQYF

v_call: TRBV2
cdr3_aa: CASSETGQANTGELFF

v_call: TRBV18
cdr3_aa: CASSPRTGRLLHTEAFF

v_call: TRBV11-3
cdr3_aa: CASNSRGLILFF

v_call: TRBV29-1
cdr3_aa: CSVEVAGRYTEAFF

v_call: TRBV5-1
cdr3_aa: CASSLGRRYEQYF